The present T cell receptor (beta chain) was sequenced within a study of shared clonotypes between healthy human individuals. An assay was performed, and its level was deep. Assay: immunoSEQ multiplex PCR; the TCRdb copy retains only in-frame clones and omits some. This sample yields more than 2 million clones, of which nearly 97% are seen a single time; roughly 0.13% belongs to the top ten. The CDR3 contains 13 residues. Deletions cut 4 bases from V and 8 bases from J, with 15 bases between. Germline assignment: CDR1 SGHKS and CDR2 YYEKEE (reference sequence). The study enrolled healthy HIV-negative adults without recent acute infections or vaccinations as donors. There were only Caucasian adults among the donors, and all lived in Nashville, Tennessee. The authors divided CD4+ cells into CD45RA+ naive and CD45RA-negative memory subsets.

The specimen was naive CD4+ T cells sorted from blood. Subset: CD45RA+ positively selected. The rearrangement uses TRBV5-5 and TRBJ1-2, with D perhaps TRBD1 (6 bases). The receptor comes from a man between 18 and 29 years old in good health. The CDR3 region is CASSVTGLAGYTF. The DNA of the CDR3 is TGTGCCAGCAGCGTTACAGGGTTAGCGGGCTACACCTTC.